These 12 T cell receptor beta chains were sequenced from one sample in a study of resident and recirculating memory T cells in vitiligo. Measured with immunoSEQ multiplex PCR; TCRdb has only the in-frame clones, and not every one. The sample contains 40,000 to 45,000 clones, around 90% of which appear only once. The specimen was blood. Receptor source: a male donor with vitiligo.

This clone was recorded once. J is TRBJ2-7 and V is TRBV6-6; TRBD1 is a possible D gene (6 bases). This CDR3 contains 15 residues. Germline CDR1 reads MNHNY; CDR2 reads SVGAGI (reference sequence). With 2 bases removed from V and 6 bases from J, the gap between germline ends came to 17 bases. The CDR3 region has the DNA TGTGCCAGCAGTTACCGACCGGGACACCATTCCGAGCAGTACTTC. Translation: CASSYRPGHHSEQYF.

The chain has TRBV6-6 and TRBJ2-1; 7 bases fit TRBD1. V shed 8 bases and J 5 bases; nucleotides not matched to a gene: 9. CDR3 length equals 14 residues. Germline V gene lookup returns CDR1 MNHNY and CDR2 SVGAGI (reference sequence). Here the CDR3 reads CASGRDSRNNEQFF. The CDR3 DNA reads TGTGCCAGCGGCCGGGACAGCCGAAACAATGAGCAGTTCTTC.

In regard to this clone: One end of the junction fails to match germline, which may point to a read error. The rearrangement uses TRBV11-2 and TRBJ2-2, with a possible D match to TRBD2 (5 bases). The CDR3 loop spans 18 amino acids. Per the germline V gene, CDR1 is SGHAT and CDR2 is FQNNGV. In DNA, the CDR3 is TGTGCCAGCACCCGCCGGGTAGCGCGCCACCAGAACCCCGGGGAGCTGTTTTTT. It translates to CASTRRVARHQNPGELFF.

This chain links TRBV6-5 with TRBJ1-6; D unclear. V dropped 6 bases and J dropped 8 bases, with 8 bases sitting between them. CDR1 is MNHEY, CDR2 SVGAGI, per germline. This CDR3 spans 12 amino acids. This chain's CDR3 is CASRLGDSPLHF. The CDR3 DNA follows: TGTGCCAGCAGGCTGGGCGATTCACCCCTCCACTTT.

The chain's CDR3 is CASSPGTDTDTQYF. CDR3 nucleotide sequence: TGCGCCAGCAGCCCCGGGACAGATACAGATACGCAGTATTTT. The gene calls are TRBV5-1 and TRBJ2-3; TRBD1 aligns across 7 bases. The trim removed 4 bases at V and 3 bases at J, leaving 5 bases unmatched. This CDR3 comprises 14 residues. Germline loops: CDR1 SGHRS, CDR2 YFSETQ.

In this sample, this clone turned up once. The chain links TRBV4-3 to TRBJ1-3, with 10 bases that match TRBD1. This CDR3 is 19 amino acids long. The ends lost 2 bases at V and 2 bases at J; junction bases unmatched: 12. Germline CDR1 and CDR2: LGHNA and YSLEER. The CDR3 nucleotides are TGCGCCAGCAGCCAAACTCCGGGACAGGGGATCTTTACTGGAAACACCATATATTTT. Translated: CASSQTPGQGIFTGNTIYF.

By proportion, this clone is medium-sized. This chain links TRBV7-9 with TRBJ2-1; D unresolved. The CDR3 extends over 12 amino acids. V was cut by 5 bases and J by 6 bases, with 8 bases left in between. Germline assignment: CDR1 SEHNR and CDR2 FQNEAQ (reference sequence). Written as DNA, the CDR3 is TGTGCCAGCAGCCCGAGCTTCAATGAGCAGTTCTTC. As protein: CASSPSFNEQFF.

The gene calls are TRBV10-3 and TRBJ1-4; D gene unclear. V was trimmed by 4 bases and J by 5 bases, leaving 5 bases between them. CDR1 ENHRY and CDR2 SYGVKD come from the germline V gene. The CDR3 consists of 12 residues. CDR3 nucleotide sequence: TGTGCCATCAGTGCCTTAAATGAAAAACTGTTTTTT. Encoded protein: CAISALNEKLFF.

V gene TRBV10-3 combines with J gene TRBJ2-7; tentative D call: TRBD1 (6 bases). CDR3 length: 13 amino acids. The germline V and J ends were trimmed by 5 bases and 7 bases, with 15 bases remaining between them. Germline V CDR1 and CDR2: ENHRY, SYGVKD. CDR3 region: CAISRDIPTEQYF. The CDR3 nucleotides read TGTGCCATCAGTCGGGACATCCCTACGGAGCAGTACTTC.

V gene TRBV11-2 combines with J gene TRBJ2-5; maybe TRBD2 (5 bases). Germline assignment: CDR1 SGHAT and CDR2 FQNNGV. Trimming shortened V by 5 bases and J by 2 bases, and 15 bases separated the two germline ends. The CDR3 is 15 amino acids. CDR3 protein: CASSLAGSPQETQYF. CDR3 DNA sequence: TGTGCCAGCAGCCTAGCAGGTTCCCCTCAAGAGACCCAGTACTTC.

The rearrangement links TRBV7-3 to TRBJ2-7, with 11 bases fitting TRBD2. The CDR3 consists of 15 residues. CDR1 and CDR2 from the germline V gene are SGHTA and FQGTGA. Trimming took 8 bases from V and 1 from J; bases not matched to a gene: 7. CDR3 DNA: TGTGCCAGCGGTGGGGGACTAGCGGATTCCTACGAGCAGTACTTC. Its protein is CASGGGLADSYEQYF. Based on the CDR3 plus reference TRBV7-3 and TRBJ2-7, the full variable domain is GAGVSQTPSNKVTEKGKYVELRCDPISGHTALYWYRQSLGQGPEFLIYFQGTGAADDSGLPNDRFFAVRPEGSVSTLKIQRTERGDSAVYLCASGGGLADSYEQYFGPGTRLTVT.

The chain employs TRBV6-4 and TRBJ1-6; D perhaps matches TRBD1 (5 bases). This CDR3 has 19 residues. Between the trimmed V and J ends, which lost 0 bases and 10 bases, there was a span of 25 bases. Germline CDR1 and CDR2: MRHNA and SNTAGT. The CDR3 loop is CASSDSGGGRVGGQSPLHF. The CDR3 bases are TGTGCCAGCAGTGACTCCGGGGGGGGGAGGGTAGGTGGACAATCACCCCTCCACTTT.